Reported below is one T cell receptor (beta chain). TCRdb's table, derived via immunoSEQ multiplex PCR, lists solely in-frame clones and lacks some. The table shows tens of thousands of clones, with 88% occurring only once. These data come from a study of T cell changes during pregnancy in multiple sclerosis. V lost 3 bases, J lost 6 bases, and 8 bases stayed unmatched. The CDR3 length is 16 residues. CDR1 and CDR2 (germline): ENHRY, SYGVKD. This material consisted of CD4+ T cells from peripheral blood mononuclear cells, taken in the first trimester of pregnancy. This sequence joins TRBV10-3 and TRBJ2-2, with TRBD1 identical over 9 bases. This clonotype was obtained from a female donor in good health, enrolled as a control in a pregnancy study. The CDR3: CAISDNTGGAAGELFF. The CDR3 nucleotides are TGTGCCATCAGTGATAACACAGGGGGCGCGGCCGGGGAGCTGTTTTTT.